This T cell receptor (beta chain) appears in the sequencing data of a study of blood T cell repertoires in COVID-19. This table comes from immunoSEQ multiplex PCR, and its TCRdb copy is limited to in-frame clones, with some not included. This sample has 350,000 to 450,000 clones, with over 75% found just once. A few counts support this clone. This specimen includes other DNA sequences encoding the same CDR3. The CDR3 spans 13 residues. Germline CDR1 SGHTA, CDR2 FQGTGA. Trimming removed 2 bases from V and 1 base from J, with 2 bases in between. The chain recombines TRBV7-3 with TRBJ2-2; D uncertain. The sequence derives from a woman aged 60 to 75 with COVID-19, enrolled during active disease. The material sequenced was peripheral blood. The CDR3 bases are TGTGCCAGCAGCTTACTGAACACCGGGGAGCTGTTTTTT. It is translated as CASSLLNTGELFF.